One and the same sample provided the 22 T cell receptor beta chains below, sequenced in a study of CD8+CD57+ T cells in acquired aplastic anemia (dated by TCRdb to between 2018 and 2020). Expansion of CD8+CD57+ cells had been shown by flow cytometry in the patients chosen for sequencing. The sequencing machine was an Illumina HiSeq 2000. Genomic DNA served as template for TCR beta VDJ combination and CDR3 sequence profiling. The public reads were reanalyzed by TCRdb: fastp trimming at Q25, MiXCR alignment, in-frame beta chains only. Entries that share a CDR3 protein sequence are merged under the most common genes and DNA. The sample records some 170,000 distinct CDR3 sequences, under 55% of which are singletons. 0.85% to 1.2% of the sample belongs to the ten largest clones. Sequenced: sorted CD4+, CD8+, or CD8+CD57+ T cells (not recorded which) from PBMCs. These receptors came from a human donor with aplastic anemia.

V is TRBV5-4 and J is TRBJ2-5; 13 bases fit TRBD2. Germline CDR1 is SGHNT and CDR2 is YYREEE (reference sequence). The CDR3 extends over 14 amino acids. V gave up 3 bases and J gave up 5 bases; unmatched junction bases: 1. CDR3 DNA: TGTGCCAGCAGCTGGACTAGCGGGGGTGAGACCCAGTACTTC. This codes for CASSWTSGGETQYF.

The chain carries TRBV6-1 and TRBJ1-1; D possibly corresponds to TRBD1 (5 bases). The CDR3 runs 13 residues. Trimming removed 7 bases from V and 7 bases from J, with 16 bases in between. The germline V gene has CDR1 MNHNS and CDR2 SASEGT. The CDR3: CASTWGRGNEAFF. Written as DNA, the CDR3 is TGTGCCAGCACCTGGGGCCGGGGCAATGAAGCTTTCTTT.

This chain joins TRBV24-1 and TRBJ2-3; the match to TRBD1 covers 11 bases. V lost 10 bases, J lost 1 base, and 9 bases stayed unmatched. Germline V gives CDR1 KGHDR, CDR2 SFDVKD. The CDR3 has 16 residues. In nucleotides, the CDR3 is TGTGCCACATCTACAGGACAGGGGGCGGGCACAGATACGCAGTATTTT. Translation: CATSTGQGAGTDTQYF.

In its sample, this clonotype was seen many times. The chain carries TRBV6-1 and TRBJ2-2; the match to TRBD2 covers 7 bases. Trimming cost V 6 bases and J 7 bases; bases outside gene matches: 2. Germline V lookup: CDR1 MNHNS, CDR2 SASEGT. This CDR3 region has 12 residues. The CDR3 protein is CASSPGGGELFF. The DNA of the CDR3 is TGTGCCAGCAGCCCGGGGGGCGGGGAGCTGTTTTTT.

The chain recombines TRBV29-1 with TRBJ2-3; weak D call: TRBD2 (6 bases). The length of the CDR3 is 14 residues. With 7 bases removed from V and 0 bases from J, the gap between germline ends came to 14 bases. The germline CDR1 and CDR2 sequences are SQVTM and ANQGSEA. CDR3 sequence (DNA): TGCAGCGCCTCTGTAGCGGCTAGCACAGATACGCAGTATTTT. This translates into CSASVAASTDTQYF.

V and J are TRBV29-1 and TRBJ2-7, with D perhaps TRBD2 (6 bases). The V gene lost 6 bases and the J gene lost 7 bases, with 19 bases spanning the gap. CDR1 SQVTM and CDR2 ANQGSEA come from the germline V gene. The CDR3 totals 13 residues. The CDR3 loop reads CSVQGLHFGEQYF. CDR3 nucleotide sequence: TGCAGCGTGCAGGGACTCCACTTCGGGGAGCAGTACTTC.

V and J are TRBV24-1 and TRBJ2-1; 8 nucleotides line up with TRBD2. Germline trimming cut 7 bases from V and 8 bases from J; bases unmatched to any gene: 6. Germline-derived CDR1 and CDR2 are KGHDR and SFDVKD. This CDR3 comprises 13 residues. DNA for the CDR3: TGTGCCACCAGCGGGAGGGCTATCTATGAGCAGTTCTTC. The encoded protein is CATSGRAIYEQFF.

The chain has TRBV27 and TRBJ1-1; no clear D. With 1 base removed from V and 0 bases from J, the gap between germline ends came to 3 bases. The CDR3 is 13 residues long. Germline CDR1 reads MNHEY; CDR2 reads SMNVEV (reference sequence). CDR3 sequence reads: CASSLFVNTEAFF. CDR3 DNA: TGTGCCAGCAGTTTATTTGTGAACACTGAAGCTTTCTTT.

This clonotype appeared a few times. The gene calls are TRBV7-2 and TRBJ2-7; D unclear. The CDR3 has 12 amino acids. Between the trimmed V and J ends, which lost 3 bases and 3 bases, there was a span of 6 bases. CDR1 and CDR2 from the germline V gene are SGHTA and FQGNSA. CDR3 bases: TGTGCCAGCAGCTTCATTGGCTACGAGCAGTACTTC. Protein: CASSFIGYEQYF.

This clonotype was found many times. The chain is built from TRBV4-2 and TRBJ2-3; tentatively, D is TRBD1 (6 bases). The ends were cut back, 4 bases at V and 0 bases at J, with 11 bases in the middle. Germline CDR1 is LGHNA and CDR2 is YNFKEQ. This CDR3 has 15 amino acids. CDR3 sequence: CASSLPTGSTDTQYF. CDR3 bases: TGTGCCAGCAGCCTCCCGACAGGAAGCACAGATACGCAGTATTTT.

On this clonotype: A much larger clone differs from this one at a single base, so this may be a read error. The chain uses TRBV12-3 or TRBV12-4 and TRBJ2-7; a weak D match, TRBD2 (6 bases). There are 14 residues in the CDR3. CDR3 coding DNA: TGTGCCACAAGGTGGGGGGAGAACTCCCACGAGCAGTACTTC. Encoded protein: CATRWGENSHEQYF.

This clonotype was recorded many times. The chain employs TRBV10-3 and TRBJ2-1; D assignment may be TRBD1 or TRBD2 (6 bases each). This CDR3 is built from 15 residues. Germline CDR1 and CDR2: ENHRY and SYGVKD. V was trimmed by 6 bases and J by 6 bases, leaving 18 bases between them. The CDR3 sequence is CAISGGDRSGNEQFF. CDR3 DNA: TGTGCCATCAGCGGGGGAGACAGGTCTGGCAATGAGCAGTTCTTC.

J is TRBJ1-2 and V is TRBV29-1; D call uncertain. CDR3 length equals 15 residues. V lost 3 bases and J lost 1, with 15 bases in between. The germline V gene has CDR1 SQVTM and CDR2 ANQGSEA. CDR3 protein: CSVDAGVKDNYGYTF. The DNA for the CDR3 is TGCAGCGTTGATGCTGGAGTAAAAGATAACTATGGCTACACCTTC.

This clonotype has ten or more counts. The chain combines TRBV29-1 with TRBJ2-7; TRBD2 aligns across 8 bases. In germline, CDR1 is SQVTM, CDR2 ANQGSEA. V lost 4 bases to trimming and J lost 6 bases; unmatched junction nucleotides: 11. The CDR3 spans 14 residues. CDR3 residues: CSVVGRGDWLEQYF. The CDR3 coding sequence is TGCAGCGTTGTCGGGAGGGGGGACTGGCTCGAGCAGTACTTC.

The rearrangement uses TRBV2 and TRBJ1-1; TRBD1 agrees at 7 bases. The CDR3 extends over 15 amino acids. Germline CDR1 reads SNHLY; CDR2 reads FYNNEI. V lost 4 bases and J lost 7; bases outside the gene matches: 12. CDR3 in DNA: TGTGCCAGCAGTGCCGCCGGGACAGCATATAATGAAGCTTTCTTT. Translation gives CASSAAGTAYNEAFF.

This clonotype has ten or more counts. The chain combines TRBV12-3 or TRBV12-4 with TRBJ1-3; unclear D gene. The CDR3 consists of 11 residues. The V end was cut by 2 bases, the J end by 7 bases, with 3 bases between. The CDR3 DNA follows: TGTGCCAGCAGTTTAACGAACACCATATATTTT. As protein: CASSLTNTIYF.

This clonotype was observed many times. This chain connects TRBV7-9 to TRBJ2-7, with 10 bases fitting TRBD1. The germline V gene has CDR1 SEHNR and CDR2 FQNEAQ (reference sequence). The CDR3 loop spans 15 amino acids. Trimming took 2 bases from V and 7 from J; bases not matched to a gene: 8. The CDR3: CASSLMGQGQGEQYF. CDR3 DNA: TGTGCCAGCAGCTTAATGGGACAGGGGCAGGGGGAGCAGTACTTC.

The chain employs TRBV6-5 and TRBJ1-1; D possibly corresponds to TRBD1 (6 bases). Between the trimmed V and J ends, which lost 3 bases and 6 bases, there was a span of 17 bases. Germline CDR1 reads MNHEY; CDR2 reads SVGAGI. This CDR3 comprises 15 residues. CDR3 residues: CASSYIGGSISEAFF. The CDR3 bases are TGTGCCAGCAGTTATATAGGGGGGTCCATCTCTGAAGCTTTCTTT.

The chain uses TRBV4-2 and TRBJ2-1; 12 bases map to TRBD2. Germline CDR1 reads LGHNA; CDR2 reads YNFKEQ. This CDR3 has 19 amino acids. The V gene end was trimmed by 1 base and the J gene end by 7 bases; junction bases not matched to a gene: 14. CDR3 bases: TGTGCCAGCAGCCAAGGGGGACTAGCGGGCCCACGGGGAGGGAATGAGCAGTTCTTC. This codes for CASSQGGLAGPRGGNEQFF.

Many counts were recorded for this clonotype. This chain uses TRBV6-2 or TRBV6-3 with TRBJ2-5; no clear D. Trimming took 6 bases from V and 6 from J, leaving 11 bases between them. This CDR3 region has 12 residues. Germline values: CDR1 MNHEY, CDR2 SVGEGT. As DNA, the CDR3 is TGTGCCAGCAGGGCAGGATTACAGACCCAGTACTTC. It yields the protein CASRAGLQTQYF.

This clonotype appeared many times. The chain has TRBV7-2 and TRBJ2-2; a possible D gene is TRBD1 (5 bases). The CDR3 covers 15 residues. V was clipped by 2 bases and J by 0 bases, with 7 bases between them. CDR1 and CDR2 from the germline V gene are SGHTA and FQGNSA. The CDR3 sequence: CASSLTGSNTGELFF. The CDR3 nucleotides read TGTGCCAGCAGCTTAACAGGATCGAACACCGGGGAGCTGTTTTTT.

This clonotype was recorded a few times. The chain has TRBV15 and TRBJ1-2; D not resolved. The ends were cut back, 1 base at V and 5 bases at J, with 20 bases in the middle. This CDR3 comprises 17 residues. CDR1 and CDR2 (germline): LNHNV, YYDKDF (reference sequence). The CDR3 sequence: CATSRAQAEMGIYGYTF. Written as DNA, the CDR3 is TGTGCCACCAGCAGAGCCCAGGCAGAAATGGGCATTTATGGCTACACCTTC.